This T cell receptor beta chain comes out of a study of cytomegalovirus exposure and HLA in healthy donors. Trimming cost V 0 bases and J 5 bases, with 8 bases left between them. There are 14 residues in the CDR3. Per germline, CDR1 KGHSH and CDR2 LQKENI. The PCR was carried out with 60 Vbeta primers and 13 Jbeta primers. The assay was immunoSEQ multiplex PCR, and TCRdb's table has in-frame clones only and misses some. The data show 150,000 to 200,000 clones, approximately 80% seen once. Details on this clone: Its target is not known.

Study results and limitations: Some V segments (TRBV6-2 and TRBV6-3 among them) were excluded as indistinguishable.

V is TRBV18 and J is TRBJ2-1; D might be TRBD1 (6 bases). The specimen sequenced was PBMCs. This TCR came from a male donor in good health and CMV-seropositive. CDR3 nucleotide sequence: TGTGCCAGCTCACCACCGGACAGAGACAATGAGCAGTTCTTC. This gives the protein CASSPPDRDNEQFF.